What follows are 13 T cell receptor beta chains derived from one specimen sequenced in a study of cytomegalovirus exposure and HLA in healthy donors. 13 Jbeta primers and 60 Vbeta primers were used for the PCR. Repertoires were generated with immunoSEQ multiplex PCR, while TCRdb's copy carries only in-frame clones and drops some. This table has 150,000 to 200,000 clones, approximately 80% appearing once. The specimen sequenced was PBMCs. Receptors originate from a woman aged 25-40 years in good health and CMV-seronegative.

This clone occurred a few times. The rearrangement links TRBV6-5 to TRBJ2-7; TRBD2 matches 7 bases. CDR1 is MNHEY and CDR2 is SVGAGI in the germline V gene. CDR3 length: 14 amino acids. V lost 4 bases, J lost 6 bases, and 9 bases stayed unmatched. The chain's CDR3 is CASSSSPGGSEQYF. The CDR3 DNA reads as TGTGCCAGCAGTTCATCCCCGGGGGGATCCGAGCAGTACTTC.

The V and J genes are TRBV29-1 and TRBJ2-7; 8 bases map to TRBD2. Germline V gene data show CDR1 as SQVTM and CDR2 as ANQGSEA. This CDR3 is 13 amino acids long. V was clipped by 5 bases and J by 6 bases; unmatched bases: 9. The CDR3 loop is CSVKPAGVREQYF. The CDR3 DNA sequence: TGCAGCGTTAAGCCAGCGGGGGTCCGCGAGCAGTACTTC.

This chain joins TRBV29-1 and TRBJ2-1, with TRBD2 matching over 7 bases. CDR1 SQVTM and CDR2 ANQGSEA come from the germline V gene. V shed 7 bases, J shed 0 bases, and the junction held 9 bases outside the gene matches. The CDR3 extends over 15 amino acids. The CDR3 is CSGLGGYSSYNEQFF. In nucleotides, the CDR3 is TGCAGCGGCCTGGGGGGGTATAGCTCCTACAATGAGCAGTTCTTC.

V is TRBV21-1 and J is TRBJ1-1. TRBV21-1 is a listed pseudogene. This CDR3 is 15 amino acids long. The CDR3 loop is CASSPKWRGKAEAFF. CDR3 DNA: TGTGCCAGCAGTCCAAAATGGCGGGGGAAGGCTGAAGCTTTCTTT.

The CDR3 DNA reads as TGTGCCTCAACGGCCGGGTTCGACTATGGCTACACCTTC. It codes for CASTAGFDYGYTF. The chain is built from TRBV30 and TRBJ1-2; D gene unclear. V was shortened by 7 bases and J by 3 bases, with 15 bases between the two germline ends. From germline, CDR1 is GTSNPN and CDR2 SVGIG (reference sequence). CDR3 length equals 13 residues. Looking up the rest from reference TRBV30 and TRBJ1-2 gives the full variable domain: SQTIHQWPATLVQPVGSPLSLECTVEGTSNPNLYWYRQAAGRGLQLLFYSVGIGQISSEVPQNLSASRPQDRQFILSSKKLLLSDSGFYLCASTAGFDYGYTFGSGTRLTVV.

The table lists this clone with a few counts. This chain joins TRBV9 and TRBJ1-3; D remains ambiguous. The CDR3 totals 16 residues. The V end was cut by 0 bases, the J end by 0 bases, with 10 bases between. The V gene's germline CDR1 is SGDLS and CDR2 YYNGEE. The CDR3 spells CASSVVWGGSGNTIYF. In DNA, the CDR3 is TGTGCCAGCAGCGTAGTCTGGGGAGGCTCTGGAAACACCATATATTTT.

This rearrangement joins TRBV7-9 to TRBJ1-1; D uncertain. The CDR3 is 15 residues long. V was cut by 3 bases and J by 1 base, with 12 bases left in between. Germline V lookup: CDR1 SEHNR, CDR2 FQNEAQ (reference sequence). The CDR3 is CASSFGRGGNTEAFF. The CDR3 DNA is TGTGCCAGCAGCTTTGGACGGGGTGGGAACACTGAAGCTTTCTTT.

This clone was recorded only once. V gene TRBV4-1 combines with J gene TRBJ2-1; TRBD2 matches at 9 bases. CDR1 is MGHRA and CDR2 is YSYEKL in the germline V gene. CDR3 size: 15 residues. The J segment lost 3 bases and the V segment lost 4 bases, leaving 4 bases of the junction unmatched. CDR3 sequence: CASSPKTSGYNEQFF. The CDR3, as DNA: TGCGCCAGCAGCCCGAAGACTAGCGGCTACAATGAGCAGTTCTTC.

The V call is TRBV19, the J call TRBJ1-5, with D uncertain. The germline CDR1 and CDR2 sequences are LNHDA and SQIVND (reference sequence). V was clipped by 3 bases and J by 2 bases, with 14 bases between them. The CDR3 has 16 residues. CDR3 sequence: CASSISSSQGNQPQHF. The CDR3 DNA follows: TGTGCCAGTAGTATCAGTTCCTCTCAGGGCAATCAGCCCCAGCATTTT.

The chain recombines TRBV4-2 with TRBJ2-7; 10 nucleotides match TRBD1. This CDR3 region has 15 residues. The J segment lost 1 base and the V segment lost 4 bases, leaving 4 bases of the junction unmatched. Germline values: CDR1 LGHNA, CDR2 YNFKEQ. CDR3 sequence (DNA): TGTGCCAGCAGCCCACGGACAGGGGGGTCCTACGAGCAGTACTTC. Protein product: CASSPRTGGSYEQYF.

The CDR3 region has the DNA TGTGCCAGCAGTGAACTAGGGTCTGACTATCAGGAGACCCAGTACTTC. Amino acids: CASSELGSDYQETQYF. J is TRBJ2-5 and V is TRBV6-1; TRBD2 might be the D (5 bases). Looked up from germline, CDR1 is MNHNS and CDR2 is SASEGT. The ends were cut back, 2 bases at V and 5 bases at J, with 18 bases in the middle. This CDR3 is built from 16 residues.

The chain employs TRBV6-5 and TRBJ2-2; 7 nucleotides agree with TRBD1. CDR3 length: 15 amino acids. Germline V gene data show CDR1 as MNHEY and CDR2 as SVGAGI. Losses at the gene ends were 6 bases for V and 6 bases for J; bases not matched to a gene: 10. The chain's CDR3 is CASSPPLTGAGELFF. CDR3 nucleotide sequence: TGTGCCAGCAGCCCACCCCTAACAGGGGCCGGGGAGCTGTTTTTT.

A few counts support this clone. The chain carries TRBV5-4 and TRBJ1-1; D possibly corresponds to TRBD1 (5 bases). CDR3 size: 16 residues. V lost 1 base, J lost 0 bases, and 13 bases lay in between. Germline assignment: CDR1 SGHNT and CDR2 YYREEE (reference sequence). The CDR3 DNA reads TGTGCCAGCAGCTTGTTCGACAGCCATGTGAACACTGAAGCTTTCTTT. Translating gives CASSLFDSHVNTEAFF.